The 13 T cell receptor beta chains reported below all come from one sample, sequenced in a study of a mutant IDH1 vaccine in newly diagnosed glioma. These receptors lack a known antigen. Time point specified: week 35, safety follow-up. Doses of 300 ug of mutant IDH1 20-mer peptide were given with topical imiquimod. TCRdb's copy holds only in-frame clones and misses some; the assay was immunoSEQ multiplex PCR. The repertoire has 30,000 or so clones, roughly 80% of them found once; the top ten carry roughly 8.8%. The source material was PBMCs, sampled from a glioma patient whose treatment included an IDH1 peptide vaccine. These receptor sequences come from a woman in her 30s with glioma. Some clones in this sample may be carry-over from other donors' samples.

The rearrangement links TRBV19 to TRBJ1-2; possibly TRBD1 for D (5 bases). Trimming stripped 10 bases from V and 2 bases from J, with 14 bases between. This CDR3 has 13 amino acids. CDR1 is LNHDA, CDR2 SQIVND, per germline (reference sequence). CDR3 coding DNA: TGTGCCACTTCCAGGGATTTGAACTATGGCTACACCTTC. Its translation: CATSRDLNYGYTF.

The J gene is TRBJ2-2, the V gene TRBV19; the D is unclear. Germline V gene data show CDR1 as LNHDA and CDR2 as SQIVND (reference sequence). The CDR3 extends over 13 amino acids. Trimming stripped 10 bases from V and 6 bases from J, with 15 bases between. This CDR3 is CATEENASGELFF. The CDR3 nucleotides are TGTGCCACCGAAGAAAATGCGTCCGGGGAGCTGTTTTTT.

This chain uses TRBV19 with TRBJ1-1, with 7 bases that match TRBD1. V gave up 3 bases and J gave up 1 base; unmatched junction bases: 2. This CDR3 has 14 residues. CDR1 is LNHDA and CDR2 is SQIVND in the germline V gene (reference sequence). The CDR3 protein is CASSIRTGNTEAFF. For the CDR3, the DNA is TGTGCCAGTAGTATCCGGACAGGGAACACTGAAGCTTTCTTT.

This clone is a singleton in its sample. The chain employs TRBV9 and TRBJ2-3; 9 positions agree with TRBD2. The CDR3 loop spans 16 amino acids. Per the germline V gene, CDR1 is SGDLS and CDR2 is YYNGEE. V trimming: 4 bases; J trimming: 3 bases; junction bases outside the gene matches: 9. CDR3 loop: CASSPPIAGVTDTQYF. CDR3 sequence (DNA): TGTGCCAGCAGCCCTCCCATAGCGGGAGTAACAGATACGCAGTATTTT.

This clone has more than one count but fewer than ten. V gene TRBV7-3 combines with J gene TRBJ1-1; D remains unclear. The CDR3 length is 13 residues. Germline lookup yields CDR1 SGHTA and CDR2 FQGTGA. V lost 5 bases and J 4 bases, leaving 11 bases between the germline ends. CDR3 sequence reads: CASSPAGTTEAFF. The CDR3 DNA reads as TGTGCCAGCAGCCCGGCGGGTACCACTGAAGCTTTCTTT.

The rearrangement uses TRBV7-8 and TRBJ1-5; TRBD1 agrees at 7 bases. The length of the CDR3 is 15 residues. Germline lookup yields CDR1 SGHVS and CDR2 FQNEAQ. With 5 bases clipped from V and 9 bases from J, the junction kept 13 bases outside the gene matches. The CDR3, as DNA: TGTGCCAGCAGCCAGGGGGAACAGGTCCTTTCGCCCCAGCATTTT. It is translated as CASSQGEQVLSPQHF.

V gene TRBV4-1 combines with J gene TRBJ2-7, with a weak D call TRBD2 (6 bases). Germline-derived CDR1 and CDR2 are MGHRA and YSYEKL. CDR3 length: 17 amino acids. Trimming took off 1 base at V and 4 bases at J, with 20 bases between the two ends. CDR3 coding DNA: TGCGCCAGCAGCCAAGTGGTCCGGGGGAAGGGAGTATACGAGCAGTACTTC. It yields the protein CASSQVVRGKGVYEQYF.

V usage is TRBV7-6 and J usage is TRBJ2-1; 9 bases map to TRBD1. Trimming at V came to 1 base and at J to 7 bases, leaving 8 bases not matched to a gene. This CDR3 is built from 16 residues. Germline loops: CDR1 SGHVS, CDR2 FNYEAQ. The CDR3 DNA sequence: TGTGCCAGCAGCTTAGGACCGGGACAGGGATGGAATGAGCAGTTCTTC. Its protein is CASSLGPGQGWNEQFF.

The chain carries TRBV7-2 and TRBJ1-2; D is possibly TRBD1 (5 bases). CDR1 is SGHTA, CDR2 FQGNSA, per germline. This CDR3 comprises 16 residues. With 2 bases removed from V and 1 base from J, the gap between germline ends came to 14 bases. CDR3 in DNA: TGTGCCAGCAGCTTACCTCCGGGGCCTCTTAACTATGGCTACACCTTC. Translated: CASSLPPGPLNYGYTF. The full variable domain, rest sourced from reference TRBV7-2 and TRBJ1-2, is GAGVSQSPSNKVTEKGKDVELRCDPISGHTALYWYRQSLGQGLEFLIYFQGNSAPDKSGLPSDRFSAERTGGSVSTLTIQRTQQEDSAVYLCASSLPPGPLNYGYTFGSGTRLTVV.

This sequence joins TRBV19 and TRBJ1-5, with D maybe TRBD1 (5 bases). This CDR3 spans 15 amino acids. From germline, CDR1 is LNHDA and CDR2 SQIVND (reference sequence). V was pared by 1 base and J by 5 bases, with 12 bases between. The CDR3 loop reads CASSIVGRADQPQHF. Written as DNA, the CDR3 is TGTGCCAGTAGTATAGTTGGCAGGGCGGATCAGCCCCAGCATTTT.

In this sample, this clone is medium-sized. The gene calls are TRBV7-9 and TRBJ2-7, with 7 bases lining up with TRBD1. The CDR3 runs to 10 residues. With V trimmed by 5 bases and J by 9 bases, 1 base remained unmatched. In germline, CDR1 is SEHNR, CDR2 FQNEAQ (reference sequence). CDR3 DNA: TGTGCCAGCAGCGGGGACAGGCAGTACTTC. It translates to CASSGDRQYF.

The chain couples TRBV19 to TRBJ1-2; D unresolved. CDR1 LNHDA and CDR2 SQIVND come from the germline V gene (reference sequence). The CDR3 loop spans 10 amino acids. Between the trimmed V and J ends, which lost 10 bases and 10 bases, there was a span of 13 bases. The CDR3 bases are TGTGCCACTCTACGGACCTTCTACACCTTC. Residues: CATLRTFYTF. The full variable domain, with the rest looked up from reference TRBV19 and TRBJ1-2, is DGGITQSPKYLFRKEGQNVTLSCEQNLNHDAMYWYRQDPGQGLRLIYYSQIVNDFQKGDIAEGYSVSREKKESFPLTVTSAQKNPTAFYLCATLRTFYTFGSGTRLTVV.

The CDR3 coding sequence is TGTGCCAGCCGCCCGCCGGGGTTAGAGACCCAGTACTTC. It codes for CASRPPGLETQYF. V and J are TRBV6-5 and TRBJ2-5; the D gene is possibly TRBD2 (5 bases). CDR3 length: 13 amino acids. CDR1 and CDR2 (germline): MNHEY, SVGAGI. Trimming took off 8 bases at V and 4 bases at J, with 14 bases between the two ends.